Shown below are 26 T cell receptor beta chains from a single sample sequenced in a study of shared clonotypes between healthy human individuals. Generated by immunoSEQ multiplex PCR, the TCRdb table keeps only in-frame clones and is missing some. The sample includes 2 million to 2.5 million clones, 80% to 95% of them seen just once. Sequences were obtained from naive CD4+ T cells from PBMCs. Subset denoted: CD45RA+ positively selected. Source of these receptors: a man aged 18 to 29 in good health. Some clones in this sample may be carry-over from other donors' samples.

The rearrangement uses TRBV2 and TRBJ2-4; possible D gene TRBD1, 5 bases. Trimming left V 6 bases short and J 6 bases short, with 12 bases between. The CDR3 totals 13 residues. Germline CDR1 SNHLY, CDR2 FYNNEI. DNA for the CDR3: TGTGCCAGCAGGACCGACAGAGTAAACATTCAGTACTTC. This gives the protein CASRTDRVNIQYF.

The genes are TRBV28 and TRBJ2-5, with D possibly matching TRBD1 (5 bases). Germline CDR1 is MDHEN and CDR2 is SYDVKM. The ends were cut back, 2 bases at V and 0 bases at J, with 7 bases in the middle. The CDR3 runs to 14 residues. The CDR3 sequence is CASSLTRDQETQYF. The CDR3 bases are TGTGCCAGCAGTTTAACCAGGGACCAAGAGACCCAGTACTTC. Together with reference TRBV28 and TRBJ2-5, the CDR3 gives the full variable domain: DVKVTQSSRYLVKRTGEKVFLECVQDMDHENMFWYRQDPGLGLRLIYFSYDVKMKEKGDIPEGYSVSREKKERFSLILESASTNQTSMYLCASSLTRDQETQYFGPGTRLLVL.

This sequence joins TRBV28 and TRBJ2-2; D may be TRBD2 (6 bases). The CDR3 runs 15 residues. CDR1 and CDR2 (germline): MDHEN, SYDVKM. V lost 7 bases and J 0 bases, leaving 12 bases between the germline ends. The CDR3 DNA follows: TGTGCCAGCATTTCCGGGGGACCGAACACCGGGGAGCTGTTTTTT. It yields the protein CASISGGPNTGELFF. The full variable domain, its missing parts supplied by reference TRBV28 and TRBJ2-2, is DVKVTQSSRYLVKRTGEKVFLECVQDMDHENMFWYRQDPGLGLRLIYFSYDVKMKEKGDIPEGYSVSREKKERFSLILESASTNQTSMYLCASISGGPNTGELFFGEGSRLTVL.

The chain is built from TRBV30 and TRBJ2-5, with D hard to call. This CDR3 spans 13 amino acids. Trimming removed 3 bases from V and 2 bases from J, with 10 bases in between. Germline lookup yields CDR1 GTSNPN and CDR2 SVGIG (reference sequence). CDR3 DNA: TGTGCCTGGAGCCCGCAGATACAAGAGACCCAGTACTTC. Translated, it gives CAWSPQIQETQYF.

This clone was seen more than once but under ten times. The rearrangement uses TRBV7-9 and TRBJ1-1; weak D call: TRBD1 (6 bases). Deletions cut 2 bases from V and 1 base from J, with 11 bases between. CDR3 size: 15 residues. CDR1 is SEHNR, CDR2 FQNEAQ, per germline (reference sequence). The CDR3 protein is CASSLTGNQNTEAFF. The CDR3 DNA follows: TGTGCCAGCAGCTTAACAGGGAACCAGAACACTGAAGCTTTCTTT.

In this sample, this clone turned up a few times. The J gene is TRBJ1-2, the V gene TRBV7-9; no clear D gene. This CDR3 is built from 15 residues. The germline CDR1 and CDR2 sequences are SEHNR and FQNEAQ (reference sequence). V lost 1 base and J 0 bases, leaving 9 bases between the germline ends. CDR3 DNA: TGTGCCAGCAGCTTAGTCATGGCAGCTAACTATGGCTACACCTTC. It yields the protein CASSLVMAANYGYTF.

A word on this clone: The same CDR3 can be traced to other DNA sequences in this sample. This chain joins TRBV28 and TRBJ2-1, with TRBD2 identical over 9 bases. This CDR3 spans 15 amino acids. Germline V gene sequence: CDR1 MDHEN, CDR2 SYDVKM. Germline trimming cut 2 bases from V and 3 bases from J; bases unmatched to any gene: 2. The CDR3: CASSLAGGSYNEQFF. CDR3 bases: TGTGCCAGCAGTTTAGCGGGAGGGAGCTACAATGAGCAGTTCTTC.

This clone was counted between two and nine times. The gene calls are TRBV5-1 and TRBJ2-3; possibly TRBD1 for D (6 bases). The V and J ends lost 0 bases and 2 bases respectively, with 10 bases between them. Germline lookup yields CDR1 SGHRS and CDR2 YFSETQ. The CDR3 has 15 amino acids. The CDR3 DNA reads TGCGCCAGCAGCTTGGAACGGGGACACACAGATACGCAGTATTTT. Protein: CASSLERGHTDTQYF.

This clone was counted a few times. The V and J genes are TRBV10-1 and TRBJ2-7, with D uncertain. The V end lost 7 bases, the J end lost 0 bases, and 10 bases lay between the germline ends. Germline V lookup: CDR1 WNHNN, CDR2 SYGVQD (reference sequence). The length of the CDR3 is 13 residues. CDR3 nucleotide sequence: TGCGCCAGCAAAAGACCAGGCTCCTACGAGCAGTACTTC. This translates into CASKRPGSYEQYF.

CDR3 in DNA: TGTGCCAGCTCTCCCCGCCGGGGACAGGAGACCCAGTACTTC. Translated, it gives CASSPRRGQETQYF. The chain combines TRBV18 with TRBJ2-5, with 7 bases identical to TRBD1. CDR3 length: 14 residues. Germline values: CDR1 KGHSH, CDR2 LQKENI. The V and J ends lost 6 bases and 5 bases, in that order; junction bases with no gene match: 9.

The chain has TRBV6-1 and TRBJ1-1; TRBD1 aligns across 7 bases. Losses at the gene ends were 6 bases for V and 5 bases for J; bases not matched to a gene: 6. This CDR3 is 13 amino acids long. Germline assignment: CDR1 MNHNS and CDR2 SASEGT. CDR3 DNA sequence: TGTGCCAGCAGAAAACAGGGGCTTACTGAAGCTTTCTTT. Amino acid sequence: CASRKQGLTEAFF.

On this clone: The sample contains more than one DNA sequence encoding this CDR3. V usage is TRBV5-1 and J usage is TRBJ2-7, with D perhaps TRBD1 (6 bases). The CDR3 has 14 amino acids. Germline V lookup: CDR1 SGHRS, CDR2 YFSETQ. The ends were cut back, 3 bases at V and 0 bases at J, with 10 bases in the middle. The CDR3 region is CASSSPDSSYEQYF. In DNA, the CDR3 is TGCGCCAGCAGCTCTCCGGACAGCTCCTACGAGCAGTACTTC.

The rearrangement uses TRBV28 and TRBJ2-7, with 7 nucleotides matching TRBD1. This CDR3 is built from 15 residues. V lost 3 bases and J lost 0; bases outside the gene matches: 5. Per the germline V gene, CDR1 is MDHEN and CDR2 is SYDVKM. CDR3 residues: CASSLPGTASYEQYF. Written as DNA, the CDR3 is TGTGCCAGCAGTTTGCCCGGGACAGCCTCCTACGAGCAGTACTTC.

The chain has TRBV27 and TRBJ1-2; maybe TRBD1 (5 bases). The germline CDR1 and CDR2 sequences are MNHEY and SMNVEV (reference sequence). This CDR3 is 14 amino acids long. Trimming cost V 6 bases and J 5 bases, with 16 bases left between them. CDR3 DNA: TGTGCCAGCAGAAAACCCGGGGGGTTGTATGGCTACACCTTC. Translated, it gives CASRKPGGLYGYTF.

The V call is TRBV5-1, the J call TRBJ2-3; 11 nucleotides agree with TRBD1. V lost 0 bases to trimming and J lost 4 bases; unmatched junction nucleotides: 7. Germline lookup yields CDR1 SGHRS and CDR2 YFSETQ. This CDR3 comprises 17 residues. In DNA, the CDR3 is TGCGCCAGCAGCTTGGCCGGTGGACAGGGGGCCGCAGATACGCAGTATTTT. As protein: CASSLAGGQGAADTQYF. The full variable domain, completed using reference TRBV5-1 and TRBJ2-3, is KAGVTQTPRYLIKTRGQQVTLSCSPISGHRSVSWYQQTPGQGLQFLFEYFSETQRNKGNFPGRFSGRQFSNSRSEMNVSTLELGDSALYLCASSLAGGQGAADTQYFGPGTRLTVL.

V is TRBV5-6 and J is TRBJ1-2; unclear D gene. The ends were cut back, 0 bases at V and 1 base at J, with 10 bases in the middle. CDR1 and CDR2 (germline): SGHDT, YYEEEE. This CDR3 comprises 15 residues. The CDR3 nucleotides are TGTGCCAGCAGCTTGGATCAGGATATTAACTATGGCTACACCTTC. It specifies CASSLDQDINYGYTF.

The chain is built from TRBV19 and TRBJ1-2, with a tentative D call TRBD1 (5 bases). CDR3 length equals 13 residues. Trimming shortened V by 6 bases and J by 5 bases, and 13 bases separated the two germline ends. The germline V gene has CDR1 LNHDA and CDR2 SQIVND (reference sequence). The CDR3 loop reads CASRGTNFYGYTF. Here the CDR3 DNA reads TGTGCCAGTAGGGGGACCAATTTTTATGGCTACACCTTC. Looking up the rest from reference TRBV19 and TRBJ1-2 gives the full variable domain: DGGITQSPKYLFRKEGQNVTLSCEQNLNHDAMYWYRQDPGQGLRLIYYSQIVNDFQKGDIAEGYSVSREKKESFPLTVTSAQKNPTAFYLCASRGTNFYGYTFGSGTRLTVV.

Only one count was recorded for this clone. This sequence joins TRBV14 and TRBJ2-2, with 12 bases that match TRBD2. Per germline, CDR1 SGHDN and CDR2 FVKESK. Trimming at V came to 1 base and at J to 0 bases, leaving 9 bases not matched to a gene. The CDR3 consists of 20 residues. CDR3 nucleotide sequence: TGTGCCAGCAGCCAAGTTCTTGAACTAGCGGGAGGCCCGAACACCGGGGAGCTGTTTTTT. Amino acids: CASSQVLELAGGPNTGELFF.

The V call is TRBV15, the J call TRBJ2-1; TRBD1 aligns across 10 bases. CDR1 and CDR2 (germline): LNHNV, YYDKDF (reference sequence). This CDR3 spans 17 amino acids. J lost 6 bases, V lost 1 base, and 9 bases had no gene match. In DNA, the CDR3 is TGTGCCACCAGCAGAGCCCGAGACGGACAGGGGGTCAATGAGCAGTTCTTC. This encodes CATSRARDGQGVNEQFF.

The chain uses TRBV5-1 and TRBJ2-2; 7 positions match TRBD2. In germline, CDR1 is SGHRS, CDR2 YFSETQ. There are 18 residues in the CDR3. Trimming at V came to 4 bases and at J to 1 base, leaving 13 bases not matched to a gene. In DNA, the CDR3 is TGCGCCAGCAGCAGATTAAGCGCCCAGCGGGGGAACACCGGGGAGCTGTTTTTT. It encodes CASSRLSAQRGNTGELFF.

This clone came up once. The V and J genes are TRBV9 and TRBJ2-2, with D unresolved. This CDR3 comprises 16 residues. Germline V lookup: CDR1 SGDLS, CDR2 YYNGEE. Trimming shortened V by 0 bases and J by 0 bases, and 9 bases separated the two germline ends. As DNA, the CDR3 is TGTGCCAGCAGCGTAGATCCGTTCGCGAACACCGGGGAGCTGTTTTTT. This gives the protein CASSVDPFANTGELFF.

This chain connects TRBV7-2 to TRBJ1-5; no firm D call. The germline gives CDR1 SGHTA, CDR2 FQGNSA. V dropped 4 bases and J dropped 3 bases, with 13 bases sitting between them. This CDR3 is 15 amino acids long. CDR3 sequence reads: CASSSDGRSNQPQHF. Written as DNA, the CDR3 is TGTGCCAGCAGCTCAGATGGGAGGTCCAATCAGCCCCAGCATTTT.

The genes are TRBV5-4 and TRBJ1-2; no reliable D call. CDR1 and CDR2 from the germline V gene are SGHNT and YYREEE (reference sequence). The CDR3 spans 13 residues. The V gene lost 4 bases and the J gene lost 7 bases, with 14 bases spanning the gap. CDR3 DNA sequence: TGTGCCAGCAGCCCTCAACGTACGGGTGGCTACACCTTC. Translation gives CASSPQRTGGYTF.

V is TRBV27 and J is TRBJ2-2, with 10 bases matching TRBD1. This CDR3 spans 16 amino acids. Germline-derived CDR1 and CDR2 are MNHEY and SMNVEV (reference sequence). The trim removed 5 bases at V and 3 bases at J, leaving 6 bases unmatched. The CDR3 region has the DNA TGTGCCAGCAGTCTCTACGGGACAGGGGACACCGGGGAGCTGTTTTTT. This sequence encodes CASSLYGTGDTGELFF.

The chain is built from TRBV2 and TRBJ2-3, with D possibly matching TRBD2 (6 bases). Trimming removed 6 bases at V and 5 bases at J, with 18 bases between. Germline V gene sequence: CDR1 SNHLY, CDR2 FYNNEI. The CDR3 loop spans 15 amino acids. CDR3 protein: CASRFSSGAEDTQYF. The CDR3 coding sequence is TGTGCCAGCAGGTTTTCTTCGGGAGCAGAAGATACGCAGTATTTT.

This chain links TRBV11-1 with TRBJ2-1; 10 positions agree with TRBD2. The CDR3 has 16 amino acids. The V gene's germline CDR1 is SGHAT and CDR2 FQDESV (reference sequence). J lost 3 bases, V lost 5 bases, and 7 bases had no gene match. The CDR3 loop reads CASSVMRTSGYNEQFF. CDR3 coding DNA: TGTGCCAGCAGCGTTATGAGGACTAGCGGCTACAATGAGCAGTTCTTC.